These 23 T cell receptor beta chains originate from one sample sequenced in a study of shared clonotypes between healthy human individuals. Generated by immunoSEQ multiplex PCR, the TCRdb table keeps only in-frame clones and is missing some. This sample has around 2.5 million clones, with over 85% found just once. The sequenced material came from naive CD4+ T cells from PBMCs. Subset of the sample: CD45RA+ positively selected. The receptors were sampled from a man aged 18 to 35 in good health. Some clones in this sample may be carry-over from other donors' samples.

The chain combines TRBV10-1 with TRBJ2-7; no definite D call. In germline, CDR1 is WNHNN, CDR2 SYGVQD (reference sequence). With 7 bases removed from V and 6 bases from J, the gap between germline ends came to 7 bases. CDR3 length: 10 amino acids. CDR3: CASKVFEQYF. The CDR3 region has the DNA TGCGCCAGCAAGGTGTTCGAGCAGTACTTC.

The chain employs TRBV6-5 and TRBJ1-5; D is uncertain. The CDR3 spans 13 residues. V was shortened by 2 bases and J by 3 bases, with 5 bases between the two germline ends. From germline, CDR1 is MNHEY and CDR2 SVGAGI. The CDR3 here is CASSYGPNQPQHF. As DNA, the CDR3 is TGTGCCAGCAGTTACGGCCCCAATCAGCCCCAGCATTTT.

The chain links TRBV5-1 to TRBJ2-3; D is perhaps TRBD1 (6 bases). Germline CDR1 and CDR2: SGHRS and YFSETQ. Trimming pared 1 base from V and 5 bases from J, leaving 11 bases between. The CDR3 loop spans 14 amino acids. The CDR3 DNA follows: TGCGCCAGCAGCTTGACAGGGAGCGTAGATACGCAGTATTTT. Translated, it gives CASSLTGSVDTQYF.

In DNA form, the CDR3 reads TGCAGCGTTGATAGCAGCGACCCACCCAATGAGCAGTTCTTC. This sequence encodes CSVDSSDPPNEQFF. The gene calls are TRBV29-1 and TRBJ2-1; D is ambiguous. Germline V gene data show CDR1 as SQVTM and CDR2 as ANQGSEA. CDR3 size: 14 residues. V lost 3 bases to trimming and J lost 6 bases, with 15 bases between them.

The CDR3: CASSSGLGQKTDTQYF. The CDR3 DNA reads TGTGCCAGCAGTTCGGGTTTGGGACAGAAAACAGATACGCAGTATTTT. V and J are TRBV7-3 and TRBJ2-3; 7 positions agree with TRBD1. Unmatched junction bases numbered 12, after V lost 6 bases and J lost 3 bases. Germline V gene sequence: CDR1 SGHTA, CDR2 FQGTGA. This CDR3 spans 16 amino acids.

V is TRBV6-1 and J is TRBJ1-2, with D possibly being TRBD1 (6 bases). V gave up 1 base and J gave up 5 bases, with 14 bases separating them. CDR1 is MNHNS and CDR2 is SASEGT in the germline V gene. CDR3 length equals 15 residues. The CDR3 region is CASSEEGGAGYGYTF. CDR3 sequence (DNA): TGTGCCAGCAGTGAAGAGGGGGGGGCCGGATATGGCTACACCTTC.

On this clone: Distinct nucleotide sequences in the sample also encode this CDR3. J is TRBJ2-3 and V is TRBV29-1; 8 bases fit TRBD2. The CDR3 consists of 13 residues. With 4 bases clipped from V and 3 bases from J, the junction kept 3 bases outside the gene matches. Germline values: CDR1 SQVTM, CDR2 ANQGSEA. CDR3 residues: CSVGTGGTDTQYF. The CDR3 DNA follows: TGCAGCGTTGGCACGGGAGGGACAGATACGCAGTATTTT.

This clone was found once. This sequence joins TRBV7-7 and TRBJ1-4; TRBD1 matches at 10 bases. CDR3 length: 14 amino acids. Germline assignment: CDR1 SSHAT and CDR2 FNYEAQ (reference sequence). J was trimmed by 6 bases and V by 5 bases; bases with no gene match: 3. The CDR3 here is CASSPGQGDEKLFF. DNA for the CDR3: TGTGCCAGCAGCCCCGGACAGGGGGATGAAAAACTGTTTTTT.

This chain uses TRBV10-1 with TRBJ2-1; 11 bases are a match to TRBD2. The CDR3 is 19 amino acids. CDR1 is WNHNN, CDR2 SYGVQD, per germline (reference sequence). The ends lost 4 bases at V and 4 bases at J; junction bases unmatched: 15. The CDR3 loop reads CASSGATSGKGGGYNEQFF. DNA for the CDR3: TGCGCCAGCAGTGGAGCGACTAGCGGGAAGGGAGGGGGATACAATGAGCAGTTCTTC.

This clone was found once. The chain employs TRBV4-1 and TRBJ1-1, with D tentatively TRBD1 (6 bases). With 1 base removed from V and 1 base from J, the gap between germline ends came to 10 bases. The germline V gene encodes CDR1 MGHRA and CDR2 YSYEKL. This CDR3 is built from 15 residues. The CDR3 protein is CASSQVGGANTEAFF. The CDR3 region has the DNA TGCGCCAGCAGCCAAGTTGGGGGGGCGAACACTGAAGCTTTCTTT.

J is TRBJ2-2 and V is TRBV18, with TRBD1 matching 7 bases. CDR1 is KGHSH, CDR2 LQKENI, per germline. With V trimmed by 3 bases and J by 2 bases, 9 bases remained unmatched. The CDR3 loop spans 17 amino acids. CDR3 amino acids: CASSPRLRQGNTGELFF. CDR3 nucleotide sequence: TGTGCCAGCTCACCCCGTCTCAGACAGGGCAACACCGGGGAGCTGTTTTTT.

This clone was seen only a few times. The rearrangement uses TRBV6-5 and TRBJ1-2; 7 bases fit TRBD1. V lost 7 bases to trimming and J lost 8 bases; unmatched junction nucleotides: 7. Germline V gene data show CDR1 as MNHEY and CDR2 as SVGAGI. There are 12 residues in the CDR3. The CDR3 reads CASTDRARGYTF. CDR3 DNA sequence: TGTGCCAGCACTGACAGGGCCAGGGGCTACACCTTC.

V gene TRBV5-1 combines with J gene TRBJ2-3; D uncertain. The germline V and J ends were trimmed by 0 bases and 4 bases, with 12 bases remaining between them. The length of the CDR3 is 15 residues. CDR1 and CDR2 from the germline V gene are SGHRS and YFSETQ. In DNA form, the CDR3 reads TGCGCCAGCAGCTTGGCATTACTACGCGCAGATACGCAGTATTTT. Its translation: CASSLALLRADTQYF.

This sequence joins TRBV10-1 and TRBJ2-7; TRBD2 agrees at 11 bases. This CDR3 region has 16 residues. Germline V CDR1 and CDR2: WNHNN, SYGVQD (reference sequence). The V and J ends lost 3 bases and 0 bases, in that order; junction bases with no gene match: 4. The CDR3 DNA is TGCGCCAGCAGTGACCCAACTAGCGGGAGCTCCTACGAGCAGTACTTC. Translation gives CASSDPTSGSSYEQYF.

The chain employs TRBV6-5 and TRBJ1-2; D gene unclear. This CDR3 has 16 residues. Trimming removed 0 bases from V and 1 base from J, with 12 bases in between. The germline V gene encodes CDR1 MNHEY and CDR2 SVGAGI. The CDR3 region has the DNA TGTGCCAGCAGTTACTCTAGCGCGACAAGTAACTATGGCTACACCTTC. This sequence encodes CASSYSSATSNYGYTF.

V and J are TRBV28 and TRBJ1-2; TRBD1 is a possible D gene (5 bases). Germline CDR1 and CDR2: MDHEN and SYDVKM. Between the trimmed V and J ends, which lost 4 bases and 0 bases, there was a span of 9 bases. This CDR3 has 14 residues. CDR3 sequence reads: CASSSGTPNYGYTF. CDR3 DNA: TGTGCCAGCAGTTCCGGGACTCCTAACTATGGCTACACCTTC.

The chain has TRBV28 and TRBJ2-2; no definite D call. V gave up 6 bases and J gave up 4 bases, with 9 bases separating them. Germline CDR1 MDHEN, CDR2 SYDVKM. The CDR3 is made up of 13 amino acids. This chain's CDR3 is CASSAPGTGELFF. CDR3 in DNA: TGTGCCAGCAGCGCCCCGGGCACCGGGGAGCTGTTTTTT. The full variable domain, completed using reference TRBV28 and TRBJ2-2, is DVKVTQSSRYLVKRTGEKVFLECVQDMDHENMFWYRQDPGLGLRLIYFSYDVKMKEKGDIPEGYSVSREKKERFSLILESASTNQTSMYLCASSAPGTGELFFGEGSRLTVL.

J is TRBJ1-1 and V is TRBV12-5; possibly TRBD1 for D (5 bases). This CDR3 has 14 amino acids. Looked up from germline, CDR1 is LGHNT and CDR2 is FRNRAP. V was shortened by 1 base and J by 4 bases, with 10 bases between the two germline ends. The chain's CDR3 is CASGLAGKATEAFF. CDR3 DNA sequence: TGTGCTAGTGGTTTGGCAGGGAAGGCCACTGAAGCTTTCTTT. The full variable domain, rest sourced from reference TRBV12-5 and TRBJ1-1, is DARVTQTPRHKVTEMGQEVTMRCQPILGHNTVFWYRQTMMQGLELLAYFRNRAPLDDSGMPKDRFSAEMPDATLATLKIQPSEPRDSAVYFCASGLAGKATEAFFGQGTRLTVV.

This clone showed up just once. The chain links TRBV19 to TRBJ1-5, with D perhaps matching TRBD1 (5 bases). CDR1 LNHDA and CDR2 SQIVND come from the germline V gene (reference sequence). V lost 5 bases, J lost 7 bases, and 15 bases lay in between. The CDR3 covers 14 residues. The DNA for the CDR3 is TGTGCCAGTAGTTTGAGGGGATTCGGGCAGCCCCAGCATTTT. This codes for CASSLRGFGQPQHF.

Regarding this clone: This CDR3 is also generated by other DNA sequences in the sample. The chain carries TRBV15 and TRBJ1-2; no clear D. The germline V gene encodes CDR1 LNHNV and CDR2 YYDKDF (reference sequence). V gave up 0 bases and J gave up 4 bases, with 9 bases separating them. The CDR3 sequence is 14 residues long. CDR3 residues: CATSRDRAVYGYTF. In DNA form, the CDR3 reads TGTGCCACCAGCAGAGATAGAGCAGTCTATGGCTACACCTTC.

CDR3 amino acids: CASSPGSAGTQYF. The CDR3 DNA follows: TGTGCCAGCAGCCCAGGGTCCGCTGGGACCCAGTACTTC. V is TRBV7-3 and J is TRBJ2-5, with D maybe TRBD1 (5 bases). Trimming removed 5 bases at V and 7 bases at J, with 14 bases between. The CDR3 runs to 13 residues. In germline, CDR1 is SGHTA, CDR2 FQGTGA.

The V call is TRBV7-7, the J call TRBJ2-6; no reliable D call. The CDR3 sequence is 18 residues long. The V end was cut by 4 bases, the J end by 5 bases, with 21 bases between. In germline, CDR1 is SSHAT, CDR2 FNYEAQ (reference sequence). CDR3 residues: CASSCLHMPQSRANVLTF. For the CDR3, the DNA is TGTGCCAGCAGCTGTTTGCATATGCCACAAAGTCGGGCCAACGTCCTGACTTTC.

The chain joins TRBV15 to TRBJ2-5; 9 positions match TRBD1. This CDR3 comprises 15 residues. Trimming cost V 1 base and J 4 bases; bases outside gene matches: 4. CDR1 is LNHNV, CDR2 YYDKDF, per germline (reference sequence). CDR3 sequence: CATSRGTGGPETQYF. CDR3 in DNA: TGTGCCACCAGCAGAGGTACAGGGGGCCCAGAGACCCAGTACTTC.